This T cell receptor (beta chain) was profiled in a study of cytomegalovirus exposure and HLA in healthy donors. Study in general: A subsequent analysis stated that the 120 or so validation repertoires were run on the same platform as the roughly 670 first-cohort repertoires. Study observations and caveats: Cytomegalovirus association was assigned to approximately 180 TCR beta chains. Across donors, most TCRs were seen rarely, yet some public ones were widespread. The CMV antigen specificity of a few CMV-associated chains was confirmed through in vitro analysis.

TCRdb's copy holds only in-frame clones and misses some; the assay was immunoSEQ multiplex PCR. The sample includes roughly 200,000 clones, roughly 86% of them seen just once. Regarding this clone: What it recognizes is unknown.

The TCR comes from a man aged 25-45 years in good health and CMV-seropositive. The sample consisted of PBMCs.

The CDR3, as DNA: TGTGCCAGCAGTGACGGGACTCAAACCGGGGAGCTGTTTTTT. Translated, it gives CASSDGTQTGELFF. The V and J genes are TRBV6-4 and TRBJ2-2, with D perhaps matching TRBD2 (6 bases). The CDR3 has 14 amino acids. Germline assignment: CDR1 MRHNA and CDR2 SNTAGT. The germline V and J ends were trimmed by 2 bases and 5 bases, with 9 bases remaining between them.